This T cell receptor beta chain is drawn from a study of CD8+ T cells in alopecia areata. Germline V gene data show CDR1 as MNHNS and CDR2 as SASEGT. The CDR3 has 13 amino acids. V lost 5 bases and J lost 7, with 14 bases in between. Treatment noted: oral pan-JAK inhibitor, 5-10 mg twice daily. Extracted RNA was reverse transcribed into cDNA, the sequencing template. TCRdb keeps only in-frame clones here, not all; method: immunoSEQ multiplex PCR. The table shows about 190,000 clones, with 50% to 60% occurring only once. The clonotype originates from a human donor with alopecia areata. Sequencing used CD4+ T cells sorted from blood, obtained at week 4, from a patient treated with tofacitinib. The gene calls are TRBV6-1 and TRBJ2-5; D gene uncertain. Written as DNA, the CDR3 is TGTGCCAGCAGTTTTGGACCTTCCCGGACCCAGTACTTC. Its translation: CASSFGPSRTQYF.